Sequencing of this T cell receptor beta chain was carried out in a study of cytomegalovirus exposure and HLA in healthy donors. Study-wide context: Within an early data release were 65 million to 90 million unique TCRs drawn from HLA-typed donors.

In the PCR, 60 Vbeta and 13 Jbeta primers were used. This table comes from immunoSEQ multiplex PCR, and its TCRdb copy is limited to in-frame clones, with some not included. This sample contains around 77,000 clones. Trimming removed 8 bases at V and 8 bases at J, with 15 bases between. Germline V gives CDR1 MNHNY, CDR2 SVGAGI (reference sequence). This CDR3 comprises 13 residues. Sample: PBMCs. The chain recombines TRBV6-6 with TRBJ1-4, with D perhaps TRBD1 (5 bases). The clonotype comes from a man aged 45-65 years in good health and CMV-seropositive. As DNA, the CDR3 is TGTGCCAGCCGGGGGGGAGGTGGAGAAAAACTGTTTTTT. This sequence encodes CASRGGGGEKLFF.